This entry lists 13 T cell receptor beta chains sequenced from one sample in a study of Graves' ophthalmopathy and Graves' hyperthyroidism. Amplifying from RNA transcripts, the study obtained TCR beta CDR3 regions. After a first-round RT-PCR with HTBI primers, a second-round multiplex PCR was run. TCRdb passed the multiplex PCR reads through MiXCR, listing each CDR3 protein once. The sample yields about 500,000 distinct CDR3 sequences, about an eighth seen once. What was sequenced was blood. The receptors stem from a woman aged 30 to 39 with Graves' ophthalmopathy.

In its sample, this clonotype was seen a few times. This chain joins TRBV7-9 and TRBJ1-1; 11 bases are shared with TRBD1. The CDR3 covers 15 residues. Germline trimming cut 5 bases from V and 2 bases from J; bases unmatched to any gene: 4. CDR1 is SEHNR and CDR2 is FQNEAQ in the germline V gene (reference sequence). CDR3 residues: CASSRGQGANTEAFF. CDR3 bases: TGTGCCAGCAGCCGTGGACAGGGGGCCAACACTGAAGCTTTCTTT. The entire variable domain, with the rest obtained from reference TRBV7-9 and TRBJ1-1, is as follows: DTGVSQNPRHKITKRGQNVTFRCDPISEHNRLYWYRQTLGQGPEFLTYFQNEAQLEKSRLLSDRFSAERPKGSFSTLEIQRTEQGDSAMYLCASSRGQGANTEAFFGQGTRLTVV.

This clonotype was counted many times. This rearrangement joins TRBV29-1 to TRBJ2-2; D might be TRBD1 or TRBD2, each matching 5 bases. V was pared by 5 bases and J by 11 bases, with 12 bases between. Germline V gives CDR1 SQVTM, CDR2 ANQGSEA. CDR3 length: 11 amino acids. The CDR3, as DNA: TGCAGCGTTCAGGGAGTGGGCGAGCTGTTTTTT. This encodes CSVQGVGELFF.

This clonotype was seen repeatedly, ten times or more. The chain carries TRBV19 and TRBJ1-1; TRBD1 matches at 7 bases. Losses at the gene ends were 5 bases for V and 3 bases for J; bases not matched to a gene: 12. Germline loops: CDR1 LNHDA, CDR2 SQIVND (reference sequence). The CDR3 is 16 amino acids. The CDR3 DNA sequence: TGTGCCAGTAGTCCCCTAAAACTACAGGGGCACACTGAAGCTTTCTTT. It translates to CASSPLKLQGHTEAFF.

The table lists this clonotype with many counts. The V call is TRBV30, the J call TRBJ1-1, with 7 bases lining up with TRBD1. CDR1 and CDR2 (germline): GTSNPN, SVGIG (reference sequence). This CDR3 is built from 14 residues. Unmatched junction bases numbered 6, after V lost 2 bases and J lost 3 bases. As DNA, the CDR3 is TGTGCCTGGAGTCGGAGACAGGGCTACACTGAAGCTTTCTTT. This gives the protein CAWSRRQGYTEAFF. Using reference TRBV30 and TRBJ1-1 for the parts outside the CDR3, the full variable domain is SQTIHQWPATLVQPVGSPLSLECTVEGTSNPNLYWYRQAAGRGLQLLFYSVGIGQISSEVPQNLSASRPQDRQFILSSKKLLLSDSGFYLCAWSRRQGYTEAFFGQGTRLTVV.

Ten or more counts support this clonotype. This chain connects TRBV13 to TRBJ1-3; possibly TRBD1 for D (6 bases). CDR3 length equals 15 residues. Trimming took off 3 bases at V and 7 bases at J, with 16 bases between the two ends. Germline assignment: CDR1 PRHDT and CDR2 FYEKMQ (reference sequence). CDR3 DNA: TGTGCCAGCAGCTTCACAGGGTCTCCTCGGAACACCATATATTTT. This encodes CASSFTGSPRNTIYF.

At least ten counts were recorded for this clonotype. The V and J genes are TRBV6-1 and TRBJ2-7; tentative D call: TRBD2 (6 bases). Looked up from germline, CDR1 is MNHNS and CDR2 is SASEGT. This CDR3 region has 15 residues. The germline V and J ends were trimmed by 0 bases and 1 base, with 10 bases remaining between them. CDR3 amino acids: CASSEAVGSSYEQYF. The DNA for the CDR3 is TGTGCCAGCAGTGAAGCCGTCGGGAGTTCCTACGAGCAGTACTTC.

The chain has TRBV20-1 and TRBJ1-6; TRBD1 is a possible D gene (5 bases). Trimming removed 2 bases at V and 7 bases at J, with 9 bases between. This CDR3 is 13 amino acids long. The germline CDR1 and CDR2 sequences are DFQATT and SNEGSKA (reference sequence). In DNA form, the CDR3 reads TGCAGTGCTAGACAGACAGCCAATTCACCCCTCCACTTT. Translating it yields CSARQTANSPLHF.

This clonotype was counted at least ten times. The V call is TRBV6-1, the J call TRBJ1-6; possibly TRBD1 for D (5 bases). The V end lost 6 bases, the J end lost 0 bases, and 12 bases lay between the germline ends. Germline CDR1 MNHNS, CDR2 SASEGT. CDR3 length equals 16 residues. CDR3 loop: CASSRGTSSYNSPLHF. In nucleotides, the CDR3 is TGTGCCAGCAGCCGGGGGACGAGCTCCTATAATTCACCCCTCCACTTT.

This clonotype was counted many times. The rearrangement links TRBV28 to TRBJ1-2, with D maybe TRBD1 (6 bases). This CDR3 is 14 amino acids long. The V end was cut by 5 bases, the J end by 8 bases, with 18 bases between. The germline CDR1 and CDR2 sequences are MDHEN and SYDVKM. CDR3: CASSPGGSERGYTF. The CDR3 DNA reads TGTGCCAGCAGTCCCGGGGGCTCCGAAAGGGGCTACACCTTC.

The chain carries TRBV11-3 and TRBJ2-2, with D maybe TRBD2 (6 bases). CDR1 and CDR2 (germline): SGHNT, YENEEA. Deletions cut 3 bases from V and 6 bases from J, with 14 bases between. CDR3 length equals 15 residues. The CDR3 nucleotides are TGTGCCAGCAGCTTGGAAGGGACGGGGGCCGGGGAGCTGTTTTTT. Translation gives CASSLEGTGAGELFF. Together with reference TRBV11-3 and TRBJ2-2, the CDR3 gives the full variable domain: EAGVVQSPRYKIIEKKQPVAFWCNPISGHNTLYWYLQNLGQGPELLIRYENEEAVDDSQLPKDRFSAERLKGVDSTLKIQPAELGDSAVYLCASSLEGTGAGELFFGEGSRLTVL.

This clonotype was found many times. The chain carries TRBV28 and TRBJ1-5; D not certain. Germline assignment: CDR1 MDHEN and CDR2 SYDVKM. V was clipped by 4 bases and J by 4 bases, with 11 bases between them. This CDR3 spans 14 amino acids. The CDR3 bases are TGTGCCAGCAGTTCAGCGCGGGTAAATCAGCCCCAGCATTTT. As protein: CASSSARVNQPQHF.

The chain links TRBV7-2 to TRBJ2-5; the match to TRBD1 covers 10 bases. The V gene end was trimmed by 4 bases and the J gene end by 5 bases; junction bases not matched to a gene: 7. CDR1 is SGHTA and CDR2 is FQGNSA in the germline V gene. The CDR3 runs to 15 residues. Here the CDR3 DNA reads TGTGCCAGCAGCTCTCCGGGACAGGGGATCGAGACCCAGTACTTC. It codes for CASSSPGQGIETQYF.

V and J are TRBV12-3 or TRBV12-4 and TRBJ2-7; D might be TRBD1 (6 bases). Trimming took off 2 bases at V and 6 bases at J, with 20 bases between the two ends. The length of the CDR3 is 16 residues. The CDR3 DNA reads TGTGCCAGCAGTTTAAAATCGGCCAGGGGTCCCGGCGAGCAGTACTTC. Encoded protein: CASSLKSARGPGEQYF.